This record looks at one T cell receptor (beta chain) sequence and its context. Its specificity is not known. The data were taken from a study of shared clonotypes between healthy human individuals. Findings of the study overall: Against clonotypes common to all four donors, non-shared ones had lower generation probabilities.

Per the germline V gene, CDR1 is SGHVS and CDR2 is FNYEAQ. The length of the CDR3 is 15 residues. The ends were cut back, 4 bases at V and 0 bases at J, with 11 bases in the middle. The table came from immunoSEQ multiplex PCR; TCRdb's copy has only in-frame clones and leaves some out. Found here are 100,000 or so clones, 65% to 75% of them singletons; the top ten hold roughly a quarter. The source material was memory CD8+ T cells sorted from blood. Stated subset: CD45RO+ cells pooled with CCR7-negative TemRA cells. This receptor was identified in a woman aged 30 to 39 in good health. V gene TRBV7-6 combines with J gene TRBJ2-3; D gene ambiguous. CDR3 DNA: TGTGCCAGCAGCTCGCTACAGCTTAGCACAGATACGCAGTATTTT. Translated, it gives CASSSLQLSTDTQYF.